These 27 T cell receptor beta chains were sequenced from one sample in a study of radiotherapy plus CTLA-4 blockade in lung cancer. The assay was immunoSEQ multiplex PCR, and TCRdb's table has in-frame clones only and misses some. Of tens of thousands of clones in the sample, 79% are singletons; the top ten hold 8.5%. This material consisted of peripheral blood, taken from a patient treated with radiotherapy plus ipilimumab. The receptor source for this set is a human donor with non-small cell lung cancer who had a complete response to radiotherapy plus ipilimumab.

The chain employs TRBV30 and TRBJ1-2, with 7 nucleotides matching TRBD1. V lost 0 bases and J lost 2; bases outside the gene matches: 3. Germline loops: CDR1 GTSNPN, CDR2 SVGIG (reference sequence). The CDR3 length is 14 residues. CDR3 nucleotide sequence: TGTGCCTGGAGTGTGGGCAGGGGGAACTATGGCTACACCTTC. Its translation: CAWSVGRGNYGYTF.

The V call is TRBV4-1, the J call TRBJ1-1; TRBD1 matches 11 bases. Germline V CDR1 and CDR2: MGHRA, YSYEKL. The length of the CDR3 is 15 residues. V lost 4 bases, J lost 8 bases, and 9 bases stayed unmatched. The DNA for the CDR3 is TGCGCCAGCAGCCGCCGGACAGGGGGCATTAACGAAGCTTTCTTT. Translation: CASSRRTGGINEAFF.

Of note for this clone: The germline gene is not matched at one end of the junction; a read error may be the cause. V usage is TRBV27 and J usage is TRBJ1-2; unclear D gene. From germline, CDR1 is MNHEY and CDR2 SMNVEV (reference sequence). This CDR3 has 14 amino acids. The CDR3: CTSSFKGAGYGYTF. CDR3 coding DNA: TGTACCAGCAGTTTCAAGGGTGCGGGCTATGGCTACACCTTC.

The chain links TRBV18 to TRBJ1-5, with D possibly matching TRBD1 (6 bases). CDR1 and CDR2 from the germline V gene are KGHSH and LQKENI. With 4 bases removed from V and 0 bases from J, the gap between germline ends came to 16 bases. The CDR3 loop spans 17 amino acids. The DNA of the CDR3 is TGTGCCAGCTCACAAAAACCCGGACAGATTAGCAATCAGCCCCAGCATTTT. It translates to CASSQKPGQISNQPQHF.

This clone has a handful of counts. The chain joins TRBV18 to TRBJ1-4; 7 bases line up with TRBD1. The CDR3 spans 14 residues. V dropped 4 bases and J dropped 15; count of bases not matched to a gene: 14. The germline V gene encodes CDR1 KGHSH and CDR2 LQKENI. CDR3 DNA: TGTGCCAGCTCACGCCAAACACAGACAGGGACTGTGTTTTTT. The encoded protein is CASSRQTQTGTVFF. The complete variable domain, with remaining parts taken from reference TRBV18 and TRBJ1-4, reads NAGVMQNPRHLVRRRGQEARLRCSPMKGHSHVYWYRQLPEEGLKFMVYLQKENIIDESGMPKERFSAEFPKEGPSILRIQQVVRGDSAAYFCASSRQTQTGTVFFGSGTQLSVL.

In this sample, this clone turned up once. The chain is built from TRBV7-9 and TRBJ2-5; 8 bases are a match to TRBD1. Germline-derived CDR1 and CDR2 are SEHNR and FQNEAQ (reference sequence). This CDR3 has 15 residues. J lost 3 bases, V lost 5 bases, and 8 bases had no gene match. The CDR3 spells CASSPFSGGEETQYF. The CDR3 DNA sequence: TGTGCCAGCAGCCCGTTTTCAGGGGGCGAAGAGACCCAGTACTTC.

The V and J genes are TRBV9 and TRBJ1-4, with D perhaps TRBD1 (6 bases). V was trimmed by 0 bases and J by 4 bases, leaving 16 bases between them. The germline V gene has CDR1 SGDLS and CDR2 YYNGEE. This CDR3 spans 17 amino acids. CDR3 residues: CASSVGNGARGNEKLFF. The DNA of the CDR3 is TGTGCCAGCAGCGTAGGAAACGGGGCCAGGGGTAATGAAAAACTGTTTTTT.

V usage is TRBV4-3 and J usage is TRBJ2-2; the D gene is possibly TRBD1 (5 bases). The germline V gene encodes CDR1 LGHNA and CDR2 YSLEER. V was cut by 3 bases and J by 0 bases, with 8 bases left in between. This CDR3 contains 15 residues. The CDR3 DNA reads as TGCGCCAGCAGCCAGGGGCCGACGAACACCGGGGAGCTGTTTTTT. Translation: CASSQGPTNTGELFF.

The rearrangement links TRBV28 to TRBJ1-2, with 9 bases matching TRBD1. Germline V CDR1 and CDR2: MDHEN, SYDVKM. The CDR3 length is 14 residues. J lost 6 bases, V lost 4 bases, and 6 bases had no gene match. CDR3 loop: CASSSRQGGDGYTF. The CDR3 nucleotides read TGTGCCAGCAGTTCACGACAGGGGGGTGATGGCTACACCTTC.

The genes are TRBV29-1 and TRBJ2-7, with 10 bases identical to TRBD2. V was pared by 6 bases and J by 2 bases, with 4 bases of the junction left unmatched. The CDR3 length is 13 residues. Germline V gives CDR1 SQVTM, CDR2 ANQGSEA. This CDR3 reads CSVRAGGPYEQYF. CDR3 nucleotides: TGCAGCGTCCGAGCGGGGGGGCCCTACGAGCAGTACTTC.

This clone has only one observation. CDR3 sequence reads: CAIRTTYNEQFF. The DNA of the CDR3 is TGTGCCATCCGGACAACCTACAATGAGCAGTTCTTC. J is TRBJ2-1 and V is TRBV10-3; a possible D gene is TRBD1 (5 bases). Germline CDR1 reads ENHRY; CDR2 reads SYGVKD. Trimming pared 8 bases from V and 2 bases from J, leaving 7 bases between. The length of the CDR3 is 12 residues.

The gene calls are TRBV10-3 and TRBJ1-5; possibly TRBD1 for D (5 bases). The length of the CDR3 is 13 residues. Germline V CDR1 and CDR2: ENHRY, SYGVKD. The V end lost 6 bases, the J end lost 4 bases, and 10 bases lay between the germline ends. CDR3 protein: CAIRKQVNQPQHF. CDR3 DNA: TGTGCCATCAGAAAACAGGTTAATCAGCCCCAGCATTTT.

V gene TRBV30 combines with J gene TRBJ1-3; a weak D match, TRBD1 (6 bases). The length of the CDR3 is 15 residues. In germline, CDR1 is GTSNPN, CDR2 SVGIG (reference sequence). V lost 3 bases and J lost 4, with 16 bases in between. CDR3 residues: CAWSYGQLLGNTIYF. The CDR3 DNA sequence: TGTGCCTGGAGCTACGGACAGCTTCTGGGAAACACCATATATTTT.

V gene TRBV7-9 combines with J gene TRBJ1-1; the match to TRBD1 covers 10 bases. CDR3 length: 13 residues. J lost 8 bases, V lost 5 bases, and 5 bases had no gene match. CDR1 is SEHNR and CDR2 is FQNEAQ in the germline V gene (reference sequence). CDR3 residues: CASSGRQGAEAFF. The CDR3 nucleotides are TGTGCCAGCAGCGGGAGACAGGGGGCGGAAGCTTTCTTT.

This rearrangement joins TRBV4-3 to TRBJ2-3, with D maybe TRBD1 (5 bases). CDR1 and CDR2 (germline): LGHNA, YSLEER. V gave up 3 bases and J gave up 4 bases, with 14 bases separating them. This CDR3 region has 15 residues. The CDR3 coding sequence is TGCGCCAGCAGCCAGGGCTCAGGGTTTGCAGATACGCAGTATTTT. Translation gives CASSQGSGFADTQYF.

The chain combines TRBV9 with TRBJ1-3; D is unresolved. V lost 0 bases to trimming and J lost 5 bases, with 12 bases between them. Looked up from germline, CDR1 is SGDLS and CDR2 is YYNGEE. CDR3 length: 15 amino acids. The CDR3 DNA reads as TGTGCCAGCAGCGTAGGGATGGAGAGGAGAAACACCATATATTTT. This sequence encodes CASSVGMERRNTIYF. The entire variable domain, with the rest obtained from reference TRBV9 and TRBJ1-3, is as follows: DSGVTQTPKHLITATGQRVTLRCSPRSGDLSVYWYQQSLDQGLQFLIQYYNGEERAKGNILERFSAQQFPDLHSELNLSSLELGDSALYFCASSVGMERRNTIYFGEGSWLTVV.

The gene calls are TRBV4-2 and TRBJ1-6; D is uncertain. Germline V gene lookup returns CDR1 LGHNA and CDR2 YNFKEQ. With 1 base removed from V and 5 bases from J, the gap between germline ends came to 9 bases. The CDR3 has 15 amino acids. CDR3 in DNA: TGTGCCAGCAGCCAAGTTCGAGGTCATAATTCACCCCTCCACTTT. It is translated as CASSQVRGHNSPLHF.

In this sample, this clone turned up once. The rearrangement links TRBV7-2 to TRBJ1-6, with TRBD1 matching over 9 bases. The CDR3 length is 20 residues. Germline V lookup: CDR1 SGHTA, CDR2 FQGNSA. After removal of 0 bases from V and 0 bases from J, the junction contained 9 bases not matched to a gene. CDR3 sequence (DNA): TGTGCCAGCAGCTTAGCCACAGGGGGCGCGGGCCTCTCCTATAATTCACCCCTCCACTTT. Protein sequence: CASSLATGGAGLSYNSPLHF. The full variable domain, with the rest looked up from reference TRBV7-2 and TRBJ1-6, is GAGVSQSPSNKVTEKGKDVELRCDPISGHTALYWYRQSLGQGLEFLIYFQGNSAPDKSGLPSDRFSAERTGGSVSTLTIQRTQQEDSAVYLCASSLATGGAGLSYNSPLHFGNGTRLTVT.

The J gene is TRBJ2-6, the V gene TRBV5-6, with D perhaps matching TRBD1 (5 bases). Germline-derived CDR1 and CDR2 are SGHDT and YYEEEE. This CDR3 comprises 17 residues. Trimming removed 2 bases from V and 3 bases from J, with 15 bases in between. For the CDR3, the DNA is TGTGCCAGCAGCTTTAGCCAGGGCTTTGGTGGGGCCAACGTCCTGACTTTC. This codes for CASSFSQGFGGANVLTF.

The rearrangement uses TRBV19 and TRBJ2-3; 9 positions match TRBD2. Per germline, CDR1 LNHDA and CDR2 SQIVND (reference sequence). Trimming at V came to 3 bases and at J to 6 bases, leaving 10 bases not matched to a gene. The CDR3 extends over 16 amino acids. The CDR3 DNA reads as TGTGCCAGTAGTATCGGGACTAGCCGGGGAGGGGATACGCAGTATTTT. Protein: CASSIGTSRGGDTQYF.

This chain connects TRBV10-1 to TRBJ1-2, with TRBD1 matching 8 bases. The length of the CDR3 is 15 residues. CDR1 WNHNN and CDR2 SYGVQD come from the germline V gene (reference sequence). V was clipped by 6 bases and J by 6 bases; unmatched bases: 12. CDR3 amino acids: CASSPRTGPVDGYTF. CDR3 DNA sequence: TGCGCCAGCAGCCCCCGGACAGGGCCTGTTGATGGCTACACCTTC.

The chain employs TRBV9 and TRBJ2-1; TRBD2 matches 11 bases. The CDR3 runs 16 residues. The ends lost 3 bases at V and 5 bases at J; junction bases unmatched: 7. In germline, CDR1 is SGDLS, CDR2 YYNGEE. The CDR3: CASSGQGTSGNNEQFF. The CDR3 nucleotides read TGTGCCAGCAGCGGCCAAGGGACTAGCGGAAACAATGAGCAGTTCTTC.

The table lists this clone with a count of one. This chain joins TRBV30 and TRBJ2-7; possible D gene TRBD2, 6 bases. Trimming took 0 bases from V and 7 from J, leaving 16 bases between them. The V gene's germline CDR1 is GTSNPN and CDR2 SVGIG (reference sequence). There are 14 residues in the CDR3. The CDR3 DNA follows: TGTGCCTGGAGTGTCCGGGACCGGGAGTGGGAGCAGTACTTC. The encoded protein is CAWSVRDREWEQYF.

The chain joins TRBV5-1 to TRBJ1-4, with a weak D call TRBD1 (6 bases). Germline CDR1 and CDR2: SGHRS and YFSETQ. The CDR3 extends over 18 amino acids. Trimming removed 0 bases from V and 12 bases from J, with 27 bases in between. CDR3: CASSLVIGTHTRGTELFF. CDR3 DNA sequence: TGCGCCAGCAGCTTGGTGATCGGGACACATACAAGGGGAACGGAACTGTTTTTT.

In the case of this clone: The junction differs from germline at one of its ends, possibly a read error. This sequence joins TRBV7-7 and TRBJ2-5, with 11 bases identical to TRBD2. The CDR3 is 15 amino acids. Germline V gives CDR1 SSHAT, CDR2 FNYEAQ (reference sequence). The CDR3 loop is CASSLALAGVETQYF. DNA of the CDR3: TGTGCTAGCAGCTTAGCACTAGCGGGAGTGGAGACCCAGTACTTC.

This rearrangement joins TRBV7-2 to TRBJ2-7; 7 nucleotides line up with TRBD2. The germline gives CDR1 SGHTA, CDR2 FQGNSA. The CDR3 sequence is 14 residues long. With 5 bases clipped from V and 0 bases from J, the junction kept 4 bases outside the gene matches. CDR3 sequence: CASSLRDYSYEQYF. The DNA for the CDR3 is TGTGCCAGCAGCCTCCGGGACTACTCCTACGAGCAGTACTTC.

In this sample, this clone turned up a few times. This rearrangement joins TRBV2 to TRBJ2-7; the match to TRBD2 covers 13 bases. After removal of 2 bases from V and 4 bases from J, the junction contained 8 bases not matched to a gene. The CDR3 is made up of 17 amino acids. Per the germline V gene, CDR1 is SNHLY and CDR2 is FYNNEI. CDR3: CASSEPTGLAGEYEQYV. The CDR3, as DNA: TGTGCCAGCAGTGAACCGACCGGACTAGCGGGAGAGTACGAGCAGTACGTC.